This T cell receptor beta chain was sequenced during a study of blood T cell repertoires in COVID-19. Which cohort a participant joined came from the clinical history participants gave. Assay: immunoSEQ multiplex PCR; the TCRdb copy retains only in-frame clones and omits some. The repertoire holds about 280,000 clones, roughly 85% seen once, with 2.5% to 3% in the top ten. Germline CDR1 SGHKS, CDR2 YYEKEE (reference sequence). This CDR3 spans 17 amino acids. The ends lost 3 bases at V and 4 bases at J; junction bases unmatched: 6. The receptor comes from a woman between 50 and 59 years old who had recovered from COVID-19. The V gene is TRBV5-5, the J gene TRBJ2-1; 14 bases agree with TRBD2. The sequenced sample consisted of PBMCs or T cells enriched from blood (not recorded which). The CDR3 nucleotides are TGTGCCAGCAGCTCCCTGGGGACTAGCGGGAGTTACAATGAGCAGTTCTTC. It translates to CASSSLGTSGSYNEQFF. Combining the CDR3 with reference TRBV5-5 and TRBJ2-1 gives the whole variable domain DAGVTQSPTHLIKTRGQQVTLRCSPISGHKSVSWYQQVLGQGPQFIFQYYEKEERGRGNFPDRFSARQFPNYSSELNVNALLLGDSALYLCASSSLGTSGSYNEQFFGPGTRLTVL.